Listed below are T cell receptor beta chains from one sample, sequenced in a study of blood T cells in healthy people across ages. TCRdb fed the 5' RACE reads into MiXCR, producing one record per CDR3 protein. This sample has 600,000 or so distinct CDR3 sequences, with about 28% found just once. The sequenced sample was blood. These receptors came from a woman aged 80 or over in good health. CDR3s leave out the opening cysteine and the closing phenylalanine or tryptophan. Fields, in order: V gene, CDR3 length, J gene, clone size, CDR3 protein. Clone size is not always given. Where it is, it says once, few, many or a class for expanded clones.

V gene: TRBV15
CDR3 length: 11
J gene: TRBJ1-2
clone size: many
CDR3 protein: ATSQGRNYGYT

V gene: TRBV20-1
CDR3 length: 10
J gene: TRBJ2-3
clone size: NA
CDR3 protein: SAGRGRDTQY

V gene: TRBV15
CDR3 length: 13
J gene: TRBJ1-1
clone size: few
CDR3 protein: ATSRDPAQGTEAF

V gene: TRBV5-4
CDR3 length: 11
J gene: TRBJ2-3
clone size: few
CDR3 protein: ASSTPGPDTQY

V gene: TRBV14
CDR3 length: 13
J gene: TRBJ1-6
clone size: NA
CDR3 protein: ASSHRQGQDSPLH

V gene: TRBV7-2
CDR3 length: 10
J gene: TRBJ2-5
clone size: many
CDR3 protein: ASSLSRETQY

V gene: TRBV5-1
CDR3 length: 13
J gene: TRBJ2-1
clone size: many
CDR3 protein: ASSFLLSSYNEQF

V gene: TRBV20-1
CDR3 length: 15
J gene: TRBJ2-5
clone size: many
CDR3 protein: SARDLRGAGGLKTQY

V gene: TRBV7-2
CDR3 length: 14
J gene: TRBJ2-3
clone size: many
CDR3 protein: ASSGQTGGGTDTQY

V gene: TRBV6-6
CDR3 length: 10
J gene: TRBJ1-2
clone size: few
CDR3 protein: ASIGQAGGYT

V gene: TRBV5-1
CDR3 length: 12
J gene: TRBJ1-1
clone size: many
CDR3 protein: ASSLVGRSAEAF

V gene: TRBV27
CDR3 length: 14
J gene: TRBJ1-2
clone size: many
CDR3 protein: ASSSTQGAWIYGYT

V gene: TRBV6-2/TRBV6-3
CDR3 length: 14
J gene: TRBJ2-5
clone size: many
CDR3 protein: ASRGLGQGREETQY

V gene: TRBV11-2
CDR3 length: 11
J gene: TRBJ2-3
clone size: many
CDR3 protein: ASSLGHRTAQY

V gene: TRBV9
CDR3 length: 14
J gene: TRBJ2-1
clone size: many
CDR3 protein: ASSASGGASYNEQF

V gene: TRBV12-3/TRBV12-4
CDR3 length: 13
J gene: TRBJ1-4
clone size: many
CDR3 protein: ASSPDRGLNEKLF

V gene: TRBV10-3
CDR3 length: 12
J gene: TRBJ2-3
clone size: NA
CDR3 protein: AIMQDIRTDTQY

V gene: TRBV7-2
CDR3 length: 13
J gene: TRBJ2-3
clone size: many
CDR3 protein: ASSASRGSTDTQY

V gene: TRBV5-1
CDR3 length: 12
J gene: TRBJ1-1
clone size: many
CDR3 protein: ASSLWGGTGPTF

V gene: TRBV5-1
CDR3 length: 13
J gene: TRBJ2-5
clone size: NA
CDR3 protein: ASSAGAGKGNEQY

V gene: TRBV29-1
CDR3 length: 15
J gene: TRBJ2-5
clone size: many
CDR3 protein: SVDPGVRGRNPNEQY

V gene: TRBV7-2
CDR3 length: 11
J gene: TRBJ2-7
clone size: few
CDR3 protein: ASSLETAYEQY

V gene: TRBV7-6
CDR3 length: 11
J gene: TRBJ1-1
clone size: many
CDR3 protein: ASSLFRGTEAF

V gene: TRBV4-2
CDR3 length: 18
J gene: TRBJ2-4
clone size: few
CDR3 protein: ASSQDLTSGGVLAKNIQY